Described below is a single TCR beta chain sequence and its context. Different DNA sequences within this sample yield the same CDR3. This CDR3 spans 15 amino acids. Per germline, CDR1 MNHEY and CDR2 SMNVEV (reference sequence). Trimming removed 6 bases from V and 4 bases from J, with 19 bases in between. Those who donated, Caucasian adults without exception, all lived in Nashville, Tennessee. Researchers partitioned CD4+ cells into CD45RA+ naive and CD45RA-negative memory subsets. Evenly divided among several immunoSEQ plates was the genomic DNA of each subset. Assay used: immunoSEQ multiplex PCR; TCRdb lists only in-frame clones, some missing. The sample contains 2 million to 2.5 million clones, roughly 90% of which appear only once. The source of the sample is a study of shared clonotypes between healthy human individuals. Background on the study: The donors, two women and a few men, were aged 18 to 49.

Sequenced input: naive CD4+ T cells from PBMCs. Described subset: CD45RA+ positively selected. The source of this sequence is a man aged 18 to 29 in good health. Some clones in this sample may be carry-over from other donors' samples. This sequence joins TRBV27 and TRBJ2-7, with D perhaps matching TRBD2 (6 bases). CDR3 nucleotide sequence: TGTGCCAGCAGCCCGGCCTGGCTAGCGAGGTACGAGCAGTACTTC. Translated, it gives CASSPAWLARYEQYF.